This T cell receptor beta chain derives from a study of T cell changes during pregnancy in multiple sclerosis. The CDR3 consists of 14 residues. The V segment lost 5 bases and the J segment 5 bases; nucleotides outside the gene matches: 4. Germline assignment: CDR1 SGHAT and CDR2 FQDESV (reference sequence). In this sample, this clone turned up a few times. TCRdb's table, derived via immunoSEQ multiplex PCR, lists solely in-frame clones and lacks some. The data show about 20,000 clones, about 83% seen once. Sequencing was performed on CD8+ T cells from peripheral blood mononuclear cells, taken after pregnancy. This TCR was sampled from a female donor with multiple sclerosis, enrolled in a pregnancy study. The chain recombines TRBV11-1 with TRBJ2-5, with 11 bases identical to TRBD2. The CDR3 sequence: CASSPLAGAETQYF. The CDR3 coding sequence is TGTGCCAGCAGCCCACTAGCGGGGGCGGAGACCCAGTACTTC.